Shown below are 18 T cell receptor beta chains from a single sample sequenced in a study of cytomegalovirus exposure and HLA in healthy donors (dated by TCRdb to about 2017). Library creation used the immunoSEQ multiplex PCR assay. TCRdb took over this immuneACCESS table, retaining in-frame rearrangements with V and J assigned. Such tables are incomplete; in checked studies, under half of the missing clones stem from an unresolved V gene, and the remainder is unexplained. Present in this sample are approximately 300,000 clones, 86% of which were seen just once. 0.75% to 0.85% of the sample is taken by the ten largest. Sequenced input: PBMCs. These receptors were taken from a young woman in good health and CMV-seronegative.

This clone was seen only once. The V call is TRBV10-3, the J call TRBJ2-7; D might be TRBD1 (5 bases). The ends were cut back, 4 bases at V and 2 bases at J, with 15 bases in the middle. The CDR3 totals 15 residues. Germline V gives CDR1 ENHRY, CDR2 SYGVKD. The CDR3: CAISGQTLTPYEQYF. The CDR3 DNA reads as TGTGCCATCAGTGGACAGACACTAACTCCCTACGAGCAGTACTTC.

The chain is built from TRBV12-5 and TRBJ2-7; D not certain. Trimming took off 3 bases at V and 2 bases at J, with 5 bases between the two ends. Germline CDR1 LGHNT, CDR2 FRNRAP. This CDR3 has 12 residues. The CDR3 sequence is CASGLPAYEQYF. The CDR3 region has the DNA TGTGCTAGTGGTTTACCAGCCTACGAGCAGTACTTC.

This sequence joins TRBV28 and TRBJ2-3, with D possibly being TRBD2 (5 bases). Between the trimmed V and J ends, which lost 2 bases and 5 bases, there was a span of 8 bases. CDR3 length equals 13 residues. Germline CDR1 reads MDHEN; CDR2 reads SYDVKM. The CDR3 protein is CASSLGRGDTQYF. As DNA, the CDR3 is TGTGCCAGCAGTTTAGGACGGGGAGATACGCAGTATTTT. The full variable domain, with the rest looked up from reference TRBV28 and TRBJ2-3, is DVKVTQSSRYLVKRTGEKVFLECVQDMDHENMFWYRQDPGLGLRLIYFSYDVKMKEKGDIPEGYSVSREKKERFSLILESASTNQTSMYLCASSLGRGDTQYFGPGTRLTVL.

The chain carries TRBV28 and TRBJ2-2, with a possible D match to TRBD2 (5 bases). CDR3 length: 14 amino acids. V was clipped by 7 bases and J by 4 bases, with 13 bases between them. The V gene's germline CDR1 is MDHEN and CDR2 SYDVKM. CDR3 DNA sequence: TGTGCCAGCACCCTCCTCGGGGTCACCGGGGAGCTGTTTTTT. This encodes CASTLLGVTGELFF. The full variable domain, in which reference TRBV28 and TRBJ2-2 provide the parts outside the CDR3, is DVKVTQSSRYLVKRTGEKVFLECVQDMDHENMFWYRQDPGLGLRLIYFSYDVKMKEKGDIPEGYSVSREKKERFSLILESASTNQTSMYLCASTLLGVTGELFFGEGSRLTVL.

This chain links TRBV5-4 with TRBJ2-2, with 14 bases that match TRBD2. The CDR3 is made up of 17 amino acids. Germline-derived CDR1 and CDR2 are SGHNT and YYREEE (reference sequence). V shed 4 bases, J shed 1 base, and the junction held 3 bases outside the gene matches. For the CDR3, the DNA is TGTGCCAGCAGCAGGGGGACTAGCGGGAGGAACACCGGGGAGCTGTTTTTT. Translation: CASSRGTSGRNTGELFF. Based on the CDR3 plus reference TRBV5-4 and TRBJ2-2, the full variable domain is ETGVTQSPTHLIKTRGQQVTLRCSSQSGHNTVSWYQQALGQGPQFIFQYYREEENGRGNFPPRFSGLQFPNYSSELNVNALELDDSALYLCASSRGTSGRNTGELFFGEGSRLTVL.

This sequence joins TRBV28 and TRBJ1-5, with 7 bases matching TRBD1. The CDR3 is 18 residues long. In germline, CDR1 is MDHEN, CDR2 SYDVKM. V gave up 4 bases and J gave up 1 base; unmatched junction bases: 13. The CDR3 DNA is TGTGCCAGCAGTTCCCCCCCAGGGGGACAGCAAAGCAATCAGCCCCAGCATTTT. Its translation is CASSSPPGGQQSNQPQHF. Full variable domain (remainder filled in from reference TRBV28 and TRBJ1-5): DVKVTQSSRYLVKRTGEKVFLECVQDMDHENMFWYRQDPGLGLRLIYFSYDVKMKEKGDIPEGYSVSREKKERFSLILESASTNQTSMYLCASSSPPGGQQSNQPQHFGDGTRLSIL.

The chain couples TRBV2 to TRBJ2-1; 11 nucleotides align to TRBD2. CDR1 is SNHLY, CDR2 FYNNEI, per germline. The CDR3 is made up of 16 amino acids. The V segment lost 4 bases and the J segment 1 base; nucleotides outside the gene matches: 3. Written as DNA, the CDR3 is TGTGCCAGCAGTGGGACTAGCGGGCCTTCCTACAATGAGCAGTTCTTC. Its translation is CASSGTSGPSYNEQFF.

The chain recombines TRBV7-3 with TRBJ2-3; D remains unclear. CDR1 and CDR2 (germline): SGHTA, FQGTGA. Trimming left V 0 bases short and J 3 bases short, with 7 bases between. The CDR3 spans 14 residues. CDR3 protein: CASSLTPVTDTQYF. DNA for the CDR3: TGTGCCAGCAGCTTAACTCCGGTAACAGATACGCAGTATTTT.

The CDR3: CASSRLGLDRAGNEQFF. The DNA for the CDR3 is TGTGCCAGCAGCCGGCTCGGCCTTGACAGGGCTGGTAATGAGCAGTTCTTC. The J gene is TRBJ2-1, the V gene TRBV28, with 7 bases aligning to TRBD1. After removal of 6 bases from V and 7 bases from J, the junction contained 18 bases not matched to a gene. This CDR3 has 17 residues. Germline values: CDR1 MDHEN, CDR2 SYDVKM.

The rearrangement links TRBV28 to TRBJ2-2; tentatively, D is TRBD1 (6 bases). CDR1 MDHEN and CDR2 SYDVKM come from the germline V gene. This CDR3 is built from 15 residues. The germline V and J ends were trimmed by 6 bases and 0 bases, with 11 bases remaining between them. DNA for the CDR3: TGTGCCAGCAGATCTGACAGGACGAACACCGGGGAGCTGTTTTTT. Its protein product is CASRSDRTNTGELFF. Filled out from reference TRBV28 and TRBJ2-2, the complete variable domain reads DVKVTQSSRYLVKRTGEKVFLECVQDMDHENMFWYRQDPGLGLRLIYFSYDVKMKEKGDIPEGYSVSREKKERFSLILESASTNQTSMYLCASRSDRTNTGELFFGEGSRLTVL.

V gene TRBV10-3 combines with J gene TRBJ2-3, with TRBD1 as a possible D gene (6 bases). The germline gives CDR1 ENHRY, CDR2 SYGVKD. This CDR3 has 15 residues. V lost 0 bases and J lost 3, with 10 bases in between. The CDR3 coding sequence is TGTGCCATCAGTGAGTCCCTGCAGGGGACAGATACGCAGTATTTT. It is translated as CAISESLQGTDTQYF.

The chain couples TRBV10-3 to TRBJ1-2, with TRBD1 identical over 11 bases. The junction had 7 bases not matched to a gene; V was cut back by 3 bases and J by 10 bases. CDR1 is ENHRY and CDR2 is SYGVKD in the germline V gene. This CDR3 contains 14 residues. The chain's CDR3 is CAISDFGTGGFYTF. As DNA, the CDR3 is TGTGCCATCAGTGATTTCGGGACAGGGGGTTTCTACACCTTC.

The genes are TRBV5-1 and TRBJ1-1; D possibly corresponds to TRBD1 (6 bases). The V and J ends lost 7 bases and 6 bases respectively, with 19 bases between them. Germline CDR1 and CDR2: SGHRS and YFSETQ. The CDR3 runs 14 residues. This CDR3 reads CASARSGVDSEAFF. CDR3 DNA: TGCGCCAGCGCACGTTCAGGGGTTGACTCTGAAGCTTTCTTT.

V gene TRBV6-1 combines with J gene TRBJ2-1; TRBD1 aligns across 9 bases. With 6 bases clipped from V and 4 bases from J, the junction kept 7 bases outside the gene matches. The CDR3 spans 15 residues. Looked up from germline, CDR1 is MNHNS and CDR2 is SASEGT. The CDR3 here is CASRPQGARYNEQFF. CDR3 coding DNA: TGTGCCAGCAGGCCACAGGGGGCGCGTTACAATGAGCAGTTCTTC.

CDR3 region: CASSTGLAGDTDTQYF. The CDR3 region has the DNA TGCGCCAGCAGCACGGGACTAGCGGGAGACACAGATACGCAGTATTTT. This chain connects TRBV5-1 to TRBJ2-3; 14 bases agree with TRBD2. V shed 4 bases and J 2 bases; nucleotides not matched to a gene: 3. Germline assignment: CDR1 SGHRS and CDR2 YFSETQ. The CDR3 is 16 residues long.

This clone came up once. The rearrangement uses TRBV15 and TRBJ2-1; the match to TRBD1 covers 7 bases. Looked up from germline, CDR1 is LNHNV and CDR2 is YYDKDF (reference sequence). V lost 0 bases and J lost 1; bases outside the gene matches: 9. The CDR3 has 18 amino acids. The CDR3 bases are TGTGCCACCAGCAGAGATGAGGGGGCGGAGGTGTCCTACAATGAGCAGTTCTTC. Translating gives CATSRDEGAEVSYNEQFF.

The chain couples TRBV6-1 to TRBJ1-4; no clear D. The length of the CDR3 is 13 residues. Trimming cost V 2 bases and J 6 bases, with 7 bases left between them. Germline values: CDR1 MNHNS, CDR2 SASEGT. CDR3: CASSESGYEKLFF. The CDR3 coding sequence is TGTGCCAGCAGTGAATCGGGGTATGAAAAACTGTTTTTT.

The V call is TRBV18, the J call TRBJ2-1; the match to TRBD2 covers 13 bases. The germline gives CDR1 KGHSH, CDR2 LQKENI. V shed 3 bases and J 8 bases; nucleotides not matched to a gene: 4. The length of the CDR3 is 15 residues. CDR3 region: CASSPLGLAGDEQFF. Written as DNA, the CDR3 is TGTGCCAGCTCACCTCTAGGACTAGCGGGAGATGAGCAGTTCTTC.